The entry below describes one T cell receptor beta chain. Profiling relied on immunoSEQ multiplex PCR, and the TCRdb table lists in-frame clones only, not all of them. Among more than 85,000 clones, more than 65% were seen once, and the ten largest hold around 27%. The sample is drawn from a study of blood T cell repertoires in COVID-19. Study-level information: From T cells, B-cell-depleted T cells, or PBMCs came the material, which was cDNA or gDNA.

The CDR3 runs 15 residues. Germline CDR1 and CDR2: LNHDA and SQIVND (reference sequence). The V gene lost 6 bases and the J gene lost 4 bases, with 18 bases spanning the gap. The chain carries TRBV19 and TRBJ1-2; D is unclear. The sequencing input was peripheral blood. This receptor was taken from an elderly man with active or convalescent COVID-19. The DNA for the CDR3 is TGTGCCAGTAGACAACAATCTGAGGTCACCTATGGCTACACCTTC. Translated: CASRQQSEVTYGYTF.